This TCR beta chain was profiled in a study of cytomegalovirus exposure and HLA in healthy donors. The overall study: A data release that came early held tens of millions of unique TCRs from HLA-typed donors. Study-level results: Many donors shared some public TCRs, even though most TCR sequences were rare. TCR beta V- and J-gene trimming was later associated with a missense DCLRE1C variant.

As for this clone: The target antigen is unknown.

Researchers ran the PCR with 60 Vbeta and 13 Jbeta primers. The assay was immunoSEQ multiplex PCR, and TCRdb's table has in-frame clones only and misses some. The sample contains around 92,000 clones, over 60% of which appear only once. From germline, CDR1 is MGHRA and CDR2 YSYEKL. This CDR3 is built from 16 residues. The V segment lost 2 bases and the J segment 1 base; nucleotides outside the gene matches: 6. The source material was PBMCs. This receptor was taken from a man aged 55 to 69 in good health and CMV-seropositive. The chain has TRBV4-1 and TRBJ2-7; 9 positions match TRBD1. CDR3 sequence: CASSQSTGGFSYEQYF. The DNA for the CDR3 is TGCGCCAGCAGCCAATCGACAGGGGGTTTTTCCTACGAGCAGTACTTC.